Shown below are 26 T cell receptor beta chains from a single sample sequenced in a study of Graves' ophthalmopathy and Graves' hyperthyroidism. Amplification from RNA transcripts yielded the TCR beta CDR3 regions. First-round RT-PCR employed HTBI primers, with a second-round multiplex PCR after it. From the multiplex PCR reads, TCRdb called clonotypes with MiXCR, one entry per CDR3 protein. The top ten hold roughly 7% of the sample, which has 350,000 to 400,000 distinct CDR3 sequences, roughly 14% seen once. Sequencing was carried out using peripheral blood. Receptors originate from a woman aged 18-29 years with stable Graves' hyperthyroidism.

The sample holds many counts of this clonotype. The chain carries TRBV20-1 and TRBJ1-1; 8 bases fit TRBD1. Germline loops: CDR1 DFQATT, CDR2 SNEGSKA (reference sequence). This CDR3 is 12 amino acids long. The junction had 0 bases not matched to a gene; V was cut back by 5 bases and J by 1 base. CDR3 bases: TGCAGTGCTGGACAGGGGAACACTGAAGCTTTCTTT. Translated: CSAGQGNTEAFF.

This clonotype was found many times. CDR3: CAARPDRGPPMNTEAFF. CDR3 bases: TGCGCCGCTCGTCCGGACAGGGGGCCGCCGATGAACACTGAAGCTTTCTTT. V and J are TRBV10-2 and TRBJ1-1; 11 positions agree with TRBD1. The trim removed 11 bases at V and 0 bases at J, leaving 14 bases unmatched. The CDR3 consists of 17 residues. The germline gives CDR1 WSHSY, CDR2 SAAADI.

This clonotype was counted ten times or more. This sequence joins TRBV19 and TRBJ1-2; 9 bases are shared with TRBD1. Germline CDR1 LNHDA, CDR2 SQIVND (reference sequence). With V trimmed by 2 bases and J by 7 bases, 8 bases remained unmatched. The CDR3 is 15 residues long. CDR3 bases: TGTGCCAGTAGTATACTTCGAGGACAGGGGATTGGCTACACCTTC. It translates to CASSILRGQGIGYTF.

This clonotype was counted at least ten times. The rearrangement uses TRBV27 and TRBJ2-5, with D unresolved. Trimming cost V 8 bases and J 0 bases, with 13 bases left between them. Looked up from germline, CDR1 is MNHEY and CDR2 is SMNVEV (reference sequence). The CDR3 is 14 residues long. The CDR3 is CASHRLSNQETQYF. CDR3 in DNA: TGTGCCAGCCACCGGCTCAGCAACCAAGAGACCCAGTACTTC.

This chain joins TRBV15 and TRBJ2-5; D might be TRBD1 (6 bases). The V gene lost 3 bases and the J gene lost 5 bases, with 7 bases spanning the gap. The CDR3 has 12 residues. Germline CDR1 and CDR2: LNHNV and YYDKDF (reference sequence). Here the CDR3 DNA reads TGTGCCACCAGCAGCAGGGGTGAGACCCAGTACTTC. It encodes CATSSRGETQYF.

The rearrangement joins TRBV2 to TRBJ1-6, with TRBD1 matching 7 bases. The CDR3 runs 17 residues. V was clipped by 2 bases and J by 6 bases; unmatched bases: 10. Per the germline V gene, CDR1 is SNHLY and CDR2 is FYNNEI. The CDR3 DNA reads TGTGCCAGCAGTGAAAAAGGGGGCTTTTTAAGTAATTCACCCCTCCACTTT. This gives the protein CASSEKGGFLSNSPLHF.

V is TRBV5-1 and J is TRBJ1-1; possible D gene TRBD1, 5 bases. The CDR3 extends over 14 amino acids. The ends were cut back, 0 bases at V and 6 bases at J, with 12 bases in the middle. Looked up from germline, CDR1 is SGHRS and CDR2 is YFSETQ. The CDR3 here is CASSLGIGVAEAFF. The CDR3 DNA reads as TGCGCCAGCAGCTTGGGGATAGGGGTGGCTGAAGCTTTCTTT.

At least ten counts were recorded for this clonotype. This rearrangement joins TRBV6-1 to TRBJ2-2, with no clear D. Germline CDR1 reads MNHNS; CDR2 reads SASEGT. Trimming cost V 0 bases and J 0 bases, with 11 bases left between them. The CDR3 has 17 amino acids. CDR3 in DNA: TGTGCCAGCAGTGAAGCTGGCATATACTCGAACACCGGGGAGCTGTTTTTT. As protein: CASSEAGIYSNTGELFF.

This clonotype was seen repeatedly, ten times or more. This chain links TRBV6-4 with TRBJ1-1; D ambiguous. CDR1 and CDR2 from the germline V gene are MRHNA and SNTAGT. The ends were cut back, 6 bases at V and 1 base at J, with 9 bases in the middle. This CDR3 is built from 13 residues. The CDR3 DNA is TGTGCCAGCAGAAAGTACCCGAACACTGAAGCTTTCTTT. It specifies CASRKYPNTEAFF.

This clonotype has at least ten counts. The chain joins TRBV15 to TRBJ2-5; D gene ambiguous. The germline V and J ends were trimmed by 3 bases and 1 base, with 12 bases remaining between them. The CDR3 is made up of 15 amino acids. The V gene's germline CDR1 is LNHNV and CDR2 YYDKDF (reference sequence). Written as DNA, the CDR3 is TGTGCCACCAGCAGCGAGAGAGCAGTCCAAGAGACCCAGTACTTC. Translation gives CATSSERAVQETQYF.

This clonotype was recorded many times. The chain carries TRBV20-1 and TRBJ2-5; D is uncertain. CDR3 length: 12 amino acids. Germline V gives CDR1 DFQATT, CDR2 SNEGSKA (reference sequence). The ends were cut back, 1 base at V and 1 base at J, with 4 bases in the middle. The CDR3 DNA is TGCAGTGCTAGAGGAACCCAAGAGACCCAGTACTTC. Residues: CSARGTQETQYF.

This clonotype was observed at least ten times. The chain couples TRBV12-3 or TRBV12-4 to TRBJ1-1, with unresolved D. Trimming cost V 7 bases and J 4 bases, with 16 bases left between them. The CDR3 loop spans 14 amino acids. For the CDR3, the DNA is TGTGCCAGCAAGCAAGGACCCGGTGTCACTGAAGCTTTCTTT. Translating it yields CASKQGPGVTEAFF.

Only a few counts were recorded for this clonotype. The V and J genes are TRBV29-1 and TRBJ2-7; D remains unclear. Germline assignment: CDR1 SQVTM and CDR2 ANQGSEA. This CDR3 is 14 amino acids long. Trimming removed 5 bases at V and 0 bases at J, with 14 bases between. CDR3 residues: CSVKALGSSYEQYF. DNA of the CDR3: TGCAGCGTTAAGGCCCTCGGAAGCTCCTACGAGCAGTACTTC.

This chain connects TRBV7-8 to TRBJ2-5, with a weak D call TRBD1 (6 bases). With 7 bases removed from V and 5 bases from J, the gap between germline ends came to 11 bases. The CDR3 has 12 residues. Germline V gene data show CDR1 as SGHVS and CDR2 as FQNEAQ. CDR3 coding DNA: TGTGCCAGCAAGCGGACAGAGGAGACCCAGTACTTC. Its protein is CASKRTEETQYF.

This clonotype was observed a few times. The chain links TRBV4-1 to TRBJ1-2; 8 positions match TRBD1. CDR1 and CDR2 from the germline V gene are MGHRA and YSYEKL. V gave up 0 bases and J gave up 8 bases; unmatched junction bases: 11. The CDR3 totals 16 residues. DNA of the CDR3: TGCGCCAGCAGCCAAGATGCAGGGGGCGCGATGGGGGGCTACACCTTC. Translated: CASSQDAGGAMGGYTF.

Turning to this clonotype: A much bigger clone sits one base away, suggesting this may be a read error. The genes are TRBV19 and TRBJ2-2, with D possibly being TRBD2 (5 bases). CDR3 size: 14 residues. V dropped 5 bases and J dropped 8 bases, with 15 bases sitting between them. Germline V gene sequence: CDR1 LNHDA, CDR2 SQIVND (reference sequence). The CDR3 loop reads CASSLGGFRGELFF. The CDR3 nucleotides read TGTGCCAGTAGTCTAGGAGGCTTTCGGGGGGAGCTGTTTTTT.

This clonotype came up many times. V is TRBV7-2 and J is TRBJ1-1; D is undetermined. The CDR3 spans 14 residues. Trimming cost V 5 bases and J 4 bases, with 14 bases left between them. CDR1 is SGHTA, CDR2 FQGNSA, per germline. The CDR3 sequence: CASSLRSVSTEAFF. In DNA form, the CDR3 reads TGTGCCAGCAGCCTCCGGAGCGTTAGCACTGAAGCTTTCTTT.

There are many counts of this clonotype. The CDR3 spells CASSDVVTQYF. The CDR3, as DNA: TGTGCCAGCAGTGATGTGGTGACCCAGTACTTC. V gene TRBV6-1 combines with J gene TRBJ2-5; no definite D call. V lost 3 bases to trimming and J lost 7 bases, with 6 bases between them. This CDR3 has 11 amino acids. Germline lookup yields CDR1 MNHNS and CDR2 SASEGT.

The CDR3 reads CASTRWDRDYGYTF. CDR3 DNA sequence: TGTGCCAGTACTCGCTGGGACAGGGACTATGGCTACACCTTC. This chain joins TRBV19 and TRBJ1-2; 9 bases align to TRBD1. The CDR3 totals 14 residues. The V gene's germline CDR1 is LNHDA and CDR2 SQIVND (reference sequence). V was pared by 7 bases and J by 3 bases, with 6 bases of the junction left unmatched.

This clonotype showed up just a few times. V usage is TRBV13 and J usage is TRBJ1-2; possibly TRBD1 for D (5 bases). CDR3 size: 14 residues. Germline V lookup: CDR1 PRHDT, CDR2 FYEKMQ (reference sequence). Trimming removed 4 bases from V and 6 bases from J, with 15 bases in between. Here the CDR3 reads CASSSAGTRDGYTF. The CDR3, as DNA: TGTGCCAGCAGCTCAGCCGGGACGAGGGATGGCTACACCTTC.

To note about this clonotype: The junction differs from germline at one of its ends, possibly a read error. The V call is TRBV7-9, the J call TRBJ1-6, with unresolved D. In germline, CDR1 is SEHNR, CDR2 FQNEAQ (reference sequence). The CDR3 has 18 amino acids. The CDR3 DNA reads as TGTGCCAGCAGCCCTGGTCTTAGCGGGAGCGTCCCCAATTCAGCCCTCCACTTT. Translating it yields CASSPGLSGSVPNSALHF.

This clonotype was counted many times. In DNA form, the CDR3 reads TGCAGTGCTAAGCGGGAAGGGGACACTGAAGCTTTCTTT. Translation: CSAKREGDTEAFF. The genes are TRBV20-1 and TRBJ1-1; D might be TRBD1 (5 bases). The CDR3 sequence is 13 residues long. The germline gives CDR1 DFQATT, CDR2 SNEGSKA (reference sequence). V was cut by 4 bases and J by 3 bases, with 12 bases left in between.

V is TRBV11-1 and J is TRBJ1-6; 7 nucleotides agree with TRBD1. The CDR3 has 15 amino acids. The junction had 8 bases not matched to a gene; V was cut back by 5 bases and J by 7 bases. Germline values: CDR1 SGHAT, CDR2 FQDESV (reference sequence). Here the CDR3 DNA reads TGTGCCAGCAGCCTCACAGGGACAGAGAATTCACCCCTCCACTTT. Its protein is CASSLTGTENSPLHF. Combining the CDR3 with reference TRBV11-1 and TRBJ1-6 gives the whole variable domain EAEVAQSPRYKITEKSQAVAFWCDPISGHATLYWYRQILGQGPELLVQFQDESVVDDSQLPKDRFSAERLKGVDSTLKIQPAELGDSAMYLCASSLTGTENSPLHFGNGTRLTVT.

Written as DNA, the CDR3 is TGTGCCAGCACCAGGAGCGAGACCCAAGAGACCCAGTACTTC. Translating gives CASTRSETQETQYF. The chain carries TRBV6-1 and TRBJ2-5; D is ambiguous. The CDR3 consists of 14 residues. The V gene lost 7 bases and the J gene lost 1 base, with 13 bases spanning the gap. CDR1 MNHNS and CDR2 SASEGT come from the germline V gene.

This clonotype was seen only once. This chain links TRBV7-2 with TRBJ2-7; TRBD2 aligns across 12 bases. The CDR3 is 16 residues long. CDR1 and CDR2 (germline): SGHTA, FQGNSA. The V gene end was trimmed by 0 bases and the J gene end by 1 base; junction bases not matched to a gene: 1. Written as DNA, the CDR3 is TGTGCCAGCAGCTTAGCTGGGACTAGCGGGTCCTACGAGCAGTACTTC. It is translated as CASSLAGTSGSYEQYF.

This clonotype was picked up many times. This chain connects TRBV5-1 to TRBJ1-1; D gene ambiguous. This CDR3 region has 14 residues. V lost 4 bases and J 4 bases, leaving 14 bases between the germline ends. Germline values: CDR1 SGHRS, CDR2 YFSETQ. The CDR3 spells CASSPQSASTEAFF. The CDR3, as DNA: TGCGCCAGCAGCCCTCAGTCCGCTTCCACTGAAGCTTTCTTT.